Listed here are 25 T cell receptor beta chains from one sample, sequenced in a study of tumor and adjacent non-tumor tissue in lung cancer. The library came from three nested PCR rounds adapted from ARM-PCR protocols. MiXCR, applied by TCRdb to the multiplex PCR reads, yields one record per CDR3 protein. The sample yields 50,000 to 60,000 distinct CDR3 sequences, 74% seen once. No cell sorting was done before RNA was extracted from the tissue. This non-tumor lung sample came from over 3 cm beyond the tumor edge. Sequenced: distant non-tumor lung tissue. These receptors originate from a woman aged 55-69 years with non-small cell lung cancer.

This clonotype was counted a single time. Because it lacks the conserved phenylalanine or tryptophan at the end, this CDR3 is likely a read error. The J gene is TRBJ2-2, the V gene TRBV11-1; TRBD2 matches at 7 bases. This CDR3 is built from 17 residues. Germline V gene lookup returns CDR1 SGHAT and CDR2 FQDESV (reference sequence). CDR3 bases: TGTGCTAGCAGCCCGCGGCTCGCGGGAGAATCCACCGGGGAGCTGTTTCTT. This translates into CASSPRLAGESTGELFL.

As to this clonotype: One end of the junction fails to match germline, which may point to a read error. The rearrangement uses TRBV4-3 and TRBJ1-1; no clear D. From germline, CDR1 is LGHNA and CDR2 YSLEER. The CDR3 extends over 16 amino acids. The CDR3 sequence is CASSKDMSVRYTEAFF. DNA of the CDR3: TGCGCCAGCAGCAAAGATATGTCAGTGAGGTACACTGAAGCTTTCTTT.

Notes on this clonotype: A junction boundary mismatches the germline segment, possibly from a read error. The chain has TRBV20-1 and TRBJ2-3; tentatively, D is TRBD1 or TRBD2 (5 bases each). This CDR3 is 15 amino acids long. The germline V gene encodes CDR1 DFQATT and CDR2 SNEGSKA (reference sequence). CDR3 sequence: CSVPRDRAVTDMQYF. The CDR3 region has the DNA TGCAGTGTCCCACGGGACCGGGCCGTCACAGATATGCAGTATTTT.

This clonotype has ten or more counts. The rearrangement uses TRBV28 and TRBJ1-4; no reliable D call. The length of the CDR3 is 15 residues. The germline V gene has CDR1 MDHEN and CDR2 SYDVKM. V was trimmed by 10 bases and J by 0 bases, leaving 15 bases between them. The CDR3 coding sequence is TGTGCCACCTCCTTTTTTCAGTCAACTAATGAAAAACTGTTTTTT. This sequence encodes CATSFFQSTNEKLFF.

In regard to this clonotype: An end of the junction differs from the germline gene, which may be a read error. This chain links TRBV28 with TRBJ2-7, with D perhaps TRBD1 (7 bases). This CDR3 region has 17 residues. The germline V gene has CDR1 MDHEN and CDR2 SYDVKM. The CDR3 DNA follows: TGTGCTAGCAGTTTACGACAGGGTGAGGGAGGAGTCGACGAGCACTACTTC. Translated, it gives CASSLRQGEGGVDEHYF.

V usage is TRBV21-1 and J usage is TRBJ1-2; the D call TRBD1 from the table was never checked on the DNA. TRBV21-1 is a known pseudogene. This CDR3 has 12 amino acids. CDR3 sequence reads: CTSGSASYGYTF. CDR3 DNA: TGTACCAGCGGCAGCGCCTCCTATGGCTACACCTTC.

A remark on this clonotype: An end of the junction differs from the germline gene, which may be a read error. The chain combines TRBV5-8 with TRBJ1-5; D is uncertain. CDR1 and CDR2 (germline): SGHTS, YDEGEE. CDR3 length equals 16 residues. CDR3 nucleotides: TGTGCCAGCAGCTTGGTTACTGGGAGGGAAAATCAGCCCCAGCGTTTT. Amino acid sequence: CASSLVTGRENQPQRF.

V usage is TRBV4-2 and J usage is TRBJ1-2; tentative D call: TRBD1 (6 bases). The CDR3 totals 16 residues. Trimming removed 4 bases from V and 11 bases from J, with 26 bases in between. Germline loops: CDR1 LGHNA, CDR2 YNFKEQ. The CDR3 sequence is CASSLSSLDSNYDYTF. The CDR3 nucleotides read TGTGCCAGCAGCCTGAGCAGCCTGGACAGTAACTATGATTACACCTTC.

Comments on this clonotype: A junction boundary mismatches the germline segment, possibly from a read error. The chain has TRBV11-2 and TRBJ1-1; D gene ambiguous. The length of the CDR3 is 13 residues. CDR1 is SGHAT, CDR2 FQNNGV, per germline. CDR3: CASSRTRNTEAFF. DNA for the CDR3: TGTGCCAGCAGCAGGACCCGGAACACCGAAGCTTTCTTT.

Ten or more counts support this clonotype. The genes are TRBV5-1 and TRBJ1-2, with 8 positions matching TRBD1. The CDR3 has 16 amino acids. The ends lost 3 bases at V and 8 bases at J; junction bases unmatched: 15. CDR1 is SGHRS and CDR2 is YFSETQ in the germline V gene. CDR3 protein: CASSSRESGTGTGYTF. The CDR3, as DNA: TGCGCCAGCAGCTCACGCGAGTCCGGGACAGGTACGGGCTACACCTTC.

As concerns this clonotype: This sequence may be a read error, since a much larger clone differs from it by one base. CDR3 DNA sequence: TGTGCCAGCATATCGACCAGCCTTTATGGCTGCACCTTC. It is translated as CASISTSLYGCTF. The genes are TRBV28 and TRBJ1-2; the D is unclear. The CDR3 runs 13 residues. Germline V gene data show CDR1 as MDHEN and CDR2 as SYDVKM.

As regards this clonotype: Germline is not matched at one junction end, which may reflect a read error. This chain joins TRBV6-5 and TRBJ1-1; no clear D. The CDR3 has 13 amino acids. The germline CDR1 and CDR2 sequences are MNHEY and SVGAGI. The CDR3 here is CASSTGWNIEAFF. DNA for the CDR3: TGTGCCAGCAGCACCGGATGGAACATTGAAGCTTTCTTT.

The genes are TRBV6-6 and TRBJ1-1; the D is unclear. The CDR3 length is 15 residues. Trimming took 6 bases from V and 3 from J, leaving 17 bases between them. The V gene's germline CDR1 is MNHNY and CDR2 SVGAGI (reference sequence). CDR3 loop: CASSRETTGDTEAFF. The CDR3, as DNA: TGTGCCAGCAGCCGGGAAACCACGGGTGACACTGAAGCTTTCTTT.

Concerning this clonotype itself: At one end, the junction sequence differs from germline, possibly due to a read error. The chain has TRBV20-1 and TRBJ2-1; TRBD2 aligns across 15 bases. Per germline, CDR1 DFQATT and CDR2 SNEGSKA (reference sequence). The CDR3 runs to 13 residues. In DNA, the CDR3 is TGCAGTGCAGGGACTAGCGGGAGGAATGAGCCGTTCTTC. Translation gives CSAGTSGRNEPFF.

This clonotype was seen a single time. The conserved phenylalanine or tryptophan normally closing the CDR3 is absent here, so this likely arose from a read error. The genes are TRBV5-1 and TRBJ1-4; D unclear. Germline assignment: CDR1 SGHRS and CDR2 YFSETQ. The CDR3 loop spans 13 amino acids. Between the trimmed V and J ends, which lost 4 bases and 8 bases, there was a span of 12 bases. The CDR3 here is CASSVRLDEKLFP. In DNA form, the CDR3 reads TGCGCCAGCAGCGTACGACTTGACGAAAAACTGTTTCCT.

This clonotype was counted many times. The CDR3 DNA sequence: TGTGCCAGCAGTTACCAGGGGGGTCAAGAGACCCAGTACTTC. Protein product: CASSYQGGQETQYF. V gene TRBV6-2 or TRBV6-3 combines with J gene TRBJ2-5; TRBD1 might be the D (7 bases). The CDR3 length is 14 residues. The germline V and J ends were trimmed by 2 bases and 2 bases, with 9 bases remaining between them. The germline V gene has CDR1 MNHEY and CDR2 SVGEGT.

The chain combines TRBV11-3 with TRBJ2-7; tentatively, D is TRBD1 or TRBD2 (5 bases each). Trimming stripped 5 bases from V and 8 bases from J, with 16 bases between. Germline V CDR1 and CDR2: SGHNT, YENEEA. The CDR3 runs to 13 residues. The CDR3 region is CASSRDGWYKQYF. CDR3 bases: TGTGCCAGCAGCCGGGACGGGTGGTACAAGCAGTACTTC.

This clonotype was observed many times. The V and J genes are TRBV10-1 and TRBJ1-5; 7 bases fit TRBD1. Germline values: CDR1 WNHNN, CDR2 SYGVQD (reference sequence). Trimming removed 0 bases from V and 5 bases from J; junction bases left unmatched: 1. The CDR3 spans 14 residues. The CDR3 loop is CASSESGQHQPQHF. The CDR3 DNA is TGCGCCAGCAGTGAGTCGGGACAGCATCAGCCCCAGCATTTT.

The V and J genes are TRBV14 and TRBJ1-5; D might be TRBD1 (5 bases). From germline, CDR1 is SGHDN and CDR2 FVKESK. V lost 11 bases and J 4 bases, leaving 21 bases between the germline ends. The CDR3 sequence is 15 residues long. CDR3 protein: CACSQDWGTNQPQHF. The CDR3 DNA is TGTGCCTGTAGCCAAGACTGGGGCACTAATCAGCCCCAGCATTTT.

Regarding this clonotype: A read error may account for a junction end that differs from germline. The rearrangement uses TRBV10-1 and TRBJ2-1; D is undetermined. The germline CDR1 and CDR2 sequences are WNHNN and SYGVQD (reference sequence). CDR3 size: 12 residues. Here the CDR3 DNA reads TGCGCCAGCAGGGGAAGTTTCAATGAGCAGTCCTTC. It encodes CASRGSFNEQSF.

This clonotype appeared many times. The chain combines TRBV5-1 with TRBJ2-1, with D perhaps given as TRBD1 or TRBD2 (6 bases each). The germline V gene has CDR1 SGHRS and CDR2 YFSETQ. Deletions cut 2 bases from V and 9 bases from J, with 18 bases between. The CDR3 runs to 15 residues. CDR3 sequence reads: CASSFRPQGGTEQFF. The CDR3 nucleotides read TGCGCCAGCAGCTTTCGTCCACAGGGAGGCACTGAGCAGTTCTTC.

A word on this clonotype: One junction end does not reproduce the germline sequence, and a read error may be involved. The rearrangement links TRBV4-1 to TRBJ1-2; possible D gene TRBD1, 6 bases. Per the germline V gene, CDR1 is MGHRA and CDR2 is YSYEKL. The CDR3 runs 15 residues. The CDR3 region is CASSPTGSGGYGYSF. DNA of the CDR3: TGCGCCAGCAGCCCGACAGGCTCTGGGGGCTATGGCTACTCCTTC.

The rearrangement links TRBV24-1 to TRBJ1-1; D may be TRBD1 (5 bases). This CDR3 spans 13 amino acids. Germline V gene data show CDR1 as KGHDR and CDR2 as SFDVKD. V shed 6 bases and J shed 9 bases, with 16 bases lying between them. The CDR3, as DNA: TGTGCCACCAGTCATGGGGCAGCAACTCAAGCTTTCTTT. This sequence encodes CATSHGAATQAFF.

In the case of this clonotype: The junction differs from germline at one of its ends, possibly a read error. The CDR3 spells CASSQEQEIQYF. The CDR3 DNA reads TGTGCCAGCAGCCAAGAACAAGAGATCCAGTACTTC. V and J are TRBV11-1 and TRBJ2-5; D is uncertain. Germline V gene data show CDR1 as SGHAT and CDR2 as FQDESV (reference sequence). The CDR3 spans 12 residues.

Points on this clonotype: Germline is not matched at one junction end, which may reflect a read error. The chain employs TRBV6-5 and TRBJ2-1; D is ambiguous. CDR3 length equals 18 residues. Germline V gene data show CDR1 as MNHEY and CDR2 as SVGAGI. CDR3 region: CASSNTRSDGISYDEQFF. CDR3 sequence (DNA): TGTGCCAGCAGTAACACGCGCTCCGACGGTATCTCCTACGATGAGCAGTTCTTC.